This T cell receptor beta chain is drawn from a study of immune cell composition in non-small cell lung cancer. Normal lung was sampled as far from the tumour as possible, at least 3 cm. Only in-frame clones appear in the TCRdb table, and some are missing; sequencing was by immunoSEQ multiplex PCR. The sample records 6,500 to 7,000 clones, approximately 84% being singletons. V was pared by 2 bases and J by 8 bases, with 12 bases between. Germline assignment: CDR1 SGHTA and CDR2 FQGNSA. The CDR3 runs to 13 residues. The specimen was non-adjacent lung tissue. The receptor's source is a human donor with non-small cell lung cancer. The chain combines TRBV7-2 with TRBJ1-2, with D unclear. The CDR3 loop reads CASSLPTPRGYTF. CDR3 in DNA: TGTGCCAGCAGCTTACCGACCCCTAGAGGCTACACCTTC.